This TCR beta chain was recorded in a study of T cells in Graves' hyperthyroidism and ophthalmopathy. Trimming removed 0 bases at V and 4 bases at J, with 7 bases between. The germline gives CDR1 MNHNS, CDR2 SASEGT. The CDR3 has 14 residues. Study observations and caveats: Separating ophthalmopathy from stable hyperthyroidism was achieved by a 13 V-J model.

This clonotype has a handful of counts. Its antigen is unidentified. Amplified TCR beta CDR3 regions derived from RNA transcripts. Carried out on the TCR CDR3, a first-round RT-PCR used the HTBI primer set. Each CDR3 protein gets one entry after TCRdb re-called the multiplex PCR reads with MiXCR. The table has about 400,000 distinct CDR3 sequences, more than 12% seen once. It was 8 to 10 ml of fresh peripheral blood that supplied the PBMCs. The source material was blood. The chain couples TRBV6-1 to TRBJ1-5; unclear D gene. This receptor was identified in a woman aged 30 to 39 with Graves' hyperthyroidism. In DNA, the CDR3 is TGTGCCAGCAGTGAAGCGGGAGGTAATCAGCCCCAGCATTTT. Its translation: CASSEAGGNQPQHF.